The 10 T cell receptor beta chains below all came from one sample that was sequenced in a study of blood T cell repertoires in COVID-19. Clones were read by immunoSEQ multiplex PCR, and TCRdb kept only the in-frame ones, dropping some. This table has fewer than 200,000 clones, 70% to 85% appearing once. Material: peripheral blood. The receptor set was obtained from a human donor in a cohort sampled during active COVID-19.

The chain employs TRBV5-5 and TRBJ1-5, with 7 bases lining up with TRBD1. The V segment lost 0 bases and the J segment 1 base; nucleotides outside the gene matches: 4. The germline V gene encodes CDR1 SGHKS and CDR2 YYEKEE (reference sequence). The CDR3 spans 16 residues. The CDR3 DNA reads as TGTGCCAGCAGCTTGGGTACAGGGGTCAGCAATCAGCCCCAGCATTTT. This sequence encodes CASSLGTGVSNQPQHF.

This clone was counted between two and nine times. CDR3 sequence: CASLDGVNTEAFF. Written as DNA, the CDR3 is TGTGCCAGCTTGGACGGGGTGAACACTGAAGCTTTCTTT. V is TRBV2 and J is TRBJ1-1, with D hard to call. The length of the CDR3 is 13 residues. In germline, CDR1 is SNHLY, CDR2 FYNNEI. Deletions cut 8 bases from V and 0 bases from J, with 10 bases between.

The V and J genes are TRBV2 and TRBJ2-5; TRBD2 aligns across 10 bases. CDR1 is SNHLY, CDR2 FYNNEI, per germline. This CDR3 region has 15 residues. The junction had 5 bases not matched to a gene; V was cut back by 2 bases and J by 5 bases. The CDR3 DNA sequence: TGTGCCAGCAGTGAACATCTAGCGGGGGAGGAGACCCAGTACTTC. Protein: CASSEHLAGEETQYF.

The chain joins TRBV7-3 to TRBJ2-1; the D gene is possibly TRBD1 (5 bases). The CDR3 consists of 12 residues. V lost 4 bases and J lost 7, with 8 bases in between. Germline lookup yields CDR1 SGHTA and CDR2 FQGTGA. The CDR3 spells CASSSPGNEQFF. CDR3 DNA: TGTGCCAGCAGCTCGCCAGGGAATGAGCAGTTCTTC.

This chain connects TRBV11-2 to TRBJ2-5; a weak D match, TRBD1 (5 bases). The CDR3 length is 16 residues. V was clipped by 0 bases and J by 0 bases, with 11 bases between them. Germline V gives CDR1 SGHAT, CDR2 FQNNGV. CDR3 in amino acids: CASSLDSKGYQETQYF. Here the CDR3 DNA reads TGTGCCAGCAGCTTAGACTCGAAGGGGTACCAAGAGACCCAGTACTTC.

The V gene is TRBV10-3, the J gene TRBJ2-1; D possibly corresponds to TRBD1 (7 bases). The ends were cut back, 10 bases at V and 3 bases at J, with 19 bases in the middle. Germline loops: CDR1 ENHRY, CDR2 SYGVKD. The CDR3 extends over 15 amino acids. This chain's CDR3 is CATKGGGGNYNEQFF. CDR3 DNA: TGTGCCACCAAGGGAGGAGGGGGCAACTACAATGAGCAGTTCTTC.

The genes are TRBV4-1 and TRBJ1-2, with 9 bases matching TRBD1. The V gene's germline CDR1 is MGHRA and CDR2 YSYEKL. Trimming took 3 bases from V and 4 from J; bases not matched to a gene: 6. The CDR3 length is 15 residues. This CDR3 reads CASSHNTGGVYGYTF. The CDR3 DNA reads as TGCGCCAGCAGCCATAATACAGGGGGCGTCTATGGCTACACCTTC.

The chain links TRBV7-2 to TRBJ2-5; 7 nucleotides align to TRBD2. The CDR3 loop spans 18 amino acids. Germline-derived CDR1 and CDR2 are SGHTA and FQGNSA. Losses at the gene ends were 5 bases for V and 5 bases for J; bases not matched to a gene: 20. The CDR3 reads CASSPPSGEDRTRETQYF. The CDR3 region has the DNA TGTGCCAGCAGCCCTCCCAGCGGGGAAGACCGCACCAGGGAGACCCAGTACTTC.

This chain uses TRBV5-4 with TRBJ1-4; D is perhaps TRBD1 (5 bases). In germline, CDR1 is SGHNT, CDR2 YYREEE (reference sequence). V was cut by 2 bases and J by 4 bases, with 12 bases left in between. The CDR3 length is 15 residues. The CDR3 reads CASSFTTRGNEKLFF. The CDR3 bases are TGTGCCAGCAGCTTCACTACAAGGGGTAATGAAAAACTGTTTTTT.

V gene TRBV2 combines with J gene TRBJ1-1, with D maybe TRBD1 (5 bases). From germline, CDR1 is SNHLY and CDR2 FYNNEI. The CDR3 sequence is 17 residues long. The V gene lost 8 bases and the J gene lost 10 bases, with 32 bases spanning the gap. The CDR3, as DNA: TGTGCCAGCTTGGGAAGCGACGATTCACGCGGAGGGACTCGAGCTTTCTTT. Protein product: CASLGSDDSRGGTRAFF.